This T cell receptor (beta chain) appears in the sequencing data of a study of T cells in Graves' hyperthyroidism and ophthalmopathy. Study-level background: Peripheral blood was drawn at first diagnosis, prior to all treatment. Whole-study findings and limits: Blood also held most thyroid clonotypes expanded beyond 0.001. Ophthalmopathy got predicted by the model a median approximately six months before its onset.

This clonotype was found many times. Its target is not known. Trimming removed 3 bases at V and 4 bases at J, with 6 bases between. This CDR3 spans 12 amino acids. Germline CDR1 reads ENHRY; CDR2 reads SYGVKD. Template material for amplifying TCR beta CDR3 regions consisted of RNA transcripts. The HTBI set primed first-round TCR CDR3 RT-PCR. Each CDR3 protein gets one entry after TCRdb re-called the multiplex PCR reads with MiXCR. The data contain over 700,000 distinct CDR3 sequences, approximately 40% of them singletons. This receptor was obtained from a woman between 40 and 50 years old with Graves' hyperthyroidism. V and J are TRBV10-3 and TRBJ1-1; D is ambiguous. The sequenced sample was blood. The CDR3 sequence: CAISDRPTEAFF. Here the CDR3 DNA reads TGTGCCATCAGTGACAGACCCACTGAAGCTTTCTTT.